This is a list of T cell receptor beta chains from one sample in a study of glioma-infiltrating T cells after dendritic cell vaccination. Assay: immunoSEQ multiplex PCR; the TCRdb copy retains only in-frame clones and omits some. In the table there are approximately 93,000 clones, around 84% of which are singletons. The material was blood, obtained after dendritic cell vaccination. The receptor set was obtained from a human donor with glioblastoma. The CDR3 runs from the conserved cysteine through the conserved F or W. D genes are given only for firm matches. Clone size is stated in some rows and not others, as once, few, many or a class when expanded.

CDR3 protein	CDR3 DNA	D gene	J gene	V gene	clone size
CASNSGQGAGSPLHF	TGTGCCAGCAACAGCGGACAGGGGGCGGGTTCACCCCTCCACTTT	TRBD1	TRBJ1-6	TRBV2	few
CASSLGTYSNQPQHF	TGTGCCAGCAGTTTAGGGACTTATAGCAATCAGCCCCAGCATTTT	-	TRBJ1-5	TRBV28	-
CASGPSSGSTDTQYF	TGTGCTAGTGGTCCTTCTAGCGGGAGCACAGATACGCAGTATTTT	TRBD2	TRBJ2-3	TRBV12-5	-
CASSWGGGAKTQYF	TGTGCCAGCAGCTGGGGCGGGGGGGCAAAGACCCAGTACTTC	TRBD2	TRBJ2-5	TRBV5-6	-
CASSRGPSGGEQFF	TGTGCCAGTAGTAGGGGGCCCAGCGGGGGAGAACAGTTCTTC	TRBD2	TRBJ2-1	TRBV19	-
CASSPSAGVWTGELFF	TGTGCCAGCAGTCCGTCGGCGGGAGTATGGACCGGGGAGCTGTTTTTT	TRBD2	TRBJ2-2	TRBV27	-
CASSPRTGLYEKLFF	TGTGCCAGCTCACCTCGGACAGGGTTGTATGAAAAACTGTTTTTT	TRBD1	TRBJ1-4	TRBV18	-
CASSFAGIRQFF	TGTGCCAGCAGTTTCGCAGGAATTCGGCAGTTCTTC	-	TRBJ2-1	TRBV6-5	-
CASSQLQGEAFF	TGCGCCAGCAGCCAGCTACAGGGTGAAGCTTTCTTT	-	TRBJ1-1	TRBV4-3	-
CASSLDGVSGYTF	TGTGCCAGCAGCTTAGACGGGGTCTCTGGCTACACCTTC	-	TRBJ1-2	TRBV7-2	-
CASSQKWTGSNEQFF	TGCGCCAGCAGCCAAAAGTGGACAGGGAGCAATGAGCAGTTCTTC	TRBD1	TRBJ2-1	TRBV4-3	once
CASRPDLAGGSYEQYF	TGTGCCAGCAGACCCGACCTAGCGGGAGGTTCCTACGAGCAGTACTTC	TRBD2	TRBJ2-7	TRBV28	-
CASRTSGANEQFF	TGTGCCAGTAGGACTAGCGGGGCAAATGAGCAGTTCTTC	TRBD2	TRBJ2-1	TRBV19	-
CASSPQQPRLALSYEQYF	TGTGCCAGCAGCCCCCAACAGCCTCGACTAGCGCTATCCTACGAGCAGTACTTC	TRBD2	TRBJ2-7	TRBV7-2	-
CASSLVFNYGYTF	TGTGCCAGCAGCTTAGTCTTTAACTATGGCTACACCTTC	-	TRBJ1-2	TRBV7-2	-
CSVGRDRNTEAFF	TGCAGCGTTGGGAGAGACAGGAACACTGAAGCTTTCTTT	-	TRBJ1-1	TRBV29-1	many
CATSRTGAYEQYF	TGTGCCACCAGCAGGACAGGGGCCTACGAGCAGTACTTC	TRBD1	TRBJ2-7	TRBV15	-
CASSTRQVPYSNQPQHF	TGTGCCAGCAGCACCCGACAGGTTCCTTATAGCAATCAGCCCCAGCATTTT	-	TRBJ1-5	TRBV28	-
CAGQGSYGYTF	TGTGCCGGACAGGGGAGCTATGGCTACACCTTC	TRBD1	TRBJ1-2	TRBV28	once
CSVASTASYNEQFF	TGCAGCGTTGCCTCTACCGCCTCCTACAATGAGCAGTTCTTC	-	TRBJ2-1	TRBV29-1	once
CSVDGTVQETQYF	TGCAGCGTTGATGGGACAGTCCAAGAGACCCAGTACTTC	TRBD1	TRBJ2-5	TRBV29-1	-
CASSLGLPGFGSNQPQHF	TGTGCCAGCAGCTTAGGCTTGCCAGGGTTCGGAAGCAATCAGCCCCAGCATTTT	-	TRBJ1-5	TRBV7-3	-
CASSVATGRDNEQFF	TGTGCCAGCAGCGTAGCTACGGGGAGAGACAATGAGCAGTTCTTC	-	TRBJ2-1	TRBV9	-
CASSFGGGSSFMFF	-	-	TRBJ2-1	TRBV27	-
CASREDRYTGELFF	TGTGCCAGCAGGGAGGACAGATACACCGGGGAGCTGTTTTTT	-	TRBJ2-2	TRBV2	-
CASSYEVGGPRNEQFF	TGTGCCAGCAGTTACGAGGTGGGAGGGCCGAGGAATGAGCAGTTCTTC	TRBD2	TRBJ2-1	TRBV6-6	-
CASSLFPTGANTEAFF	TGTGCCAGCAGCTTATTTCCGACAGGGGCGAACACTGAAGCTTTCTTT	TRBD1	TRBJ1-1	TRBV7-3	-
CASSKQPGRLNEQFF	TGTGCCAGCAGCAAACAACCAGGGCGATTGAATGAGCAGTTCTTC	-	TRBJ2-1	TRBV21-1	-
CASSLERGKGQPQHF	TGTGCCAGCAGCTTAGAACGGGGGAAGGGTCAGCCCCAGCATTTT	-	TRBJ1-5	TRBV11-3	once
CASSPPRSGVGSNQPQHF	TGTGCCAGCAGTCCCCCTCGATCGGGGGTCGGTAGCAATCAGCCCCAGCATTTT	-	TRBJ1-5	TRBV28	once
CSVDIQMNTEAFF	TGCAGCGTTGACATACAGATGAACACTGAAGCTTTCTTT	-	TRBJ1-1	TRBV29-1	-
CASSQDVRGGLDEQFF	TGCGCCAGCAGCCAAGATGTCCGGGGGGGCCTTGATGAGCAGTTCTTC	TRBD2	TRBJ2-1	TRBV4-3	-
CASSSSSDKQYF	TGTGCCAGCAGCTCCTCTAGCGATAAGCAGTACTTC	-	TRBJ2-7	TRBV9	-
CASSLGLRGQTQYF	TGTGCCAGCAGCTTAGGCTTAAGAGGGCAGACGCAGTATTTT	-	TRBJ2-3	TRBV11-3	-
CASSDITSGIRETQYF	TGTGCCAGTAGTGATATCACTAGCGGGATACGGGAGACCCAGTACTTC	TRBD2	TRBJ2-5	TRBV19	-
CASSRNSGREDGELFF	TGCGCCAGCAGCAGAAATAGCGGGAGGGAAGACGGGGAGCTGTTTTTT	TRBD2	TRBJ2-2	TRBV4-1	-
CASSVLGHCYYEQYF	TGTGCCAGCAGCGTACTTGGACATTGCTACTACGAGCAGTACTTC	-	TRBJ2-7	TRBV9	once
CASSFGASGITDTQYF	TGTGCCAGCAGCTTCGGTGCTAGCGGGATAACAGATACGCAGTATTTT	TRBD2	TRBJ2-3	TRBV7-3	once
CATSRDLGLAGGEQYF	TGTGCCACCAGCAGAGATCTGGGACTAGCGGGAGGAGAGCAGTACTTC	TRBD2	TRBJ2-7	TRBV15	-
CASSIDLFYWLAGGPNTGELFF	TGTGCCAGTAGTATAGATCTCTTTTACTGGCTGGCGGGGGGCCCAAACACCGGGGAGCTGTTTTTT	TRBD2	TRBJ2-2	TRBV19	once
CASREAGVNNEQFF	TGTGCCAGCAGGGAAGCGGGAGTAAACAATGAGCAGTTCTTC	TRBD2	TRBJ2-1	TRBV13	-
CASSRSSGETSYEQYF	TGTGCCAGCAGCCGGTCGAGCGGGGAGACCTCCTACGAGCAGTACTTC	TRBD2	TRBJ2-7	TRBV7-9	once
CASSLSGNEQFF	TGCGCCAGCAGCCTTAGCGGGAATGAGCAGTTCTTC	TRBD2	TRBJ2-1	TRBV4-1	-
CASSLTPGLATNTGELFF	TGTGCCAGCAGCCTAACACCGGGACTAGCGACGAACACCGGGGAGCTGTTTTTT	TRBD2	TRBJ2-2	TRBV14	-
CASSWDISNQPQHF	TGTGCCAGCAGTTGGGACATTAGCAATCAGCCCCAGCATTTT	-	TRBJ1-5	TRBV6-5	-
CASSVANGGEEQYF	TGTGCCAGCAGCGTAGCTAACGGAGGGGAGGAGCAGTACTTC	-	TRBJ2-7	TRBV9	once
CASSQARSNTGELFF	TGCGCCAGCAGCCAAGCCAGGTCGAACACCGGGGAGCTGTTTTTT	-	TRBJ2-2	TRBV4-3	once
CASRRQGNTGELFF	TGTGCCAGCAGGAGACAGGGAAACACCGGGGAGCTGTTTTTT	TRBD1	TRBJ2-2	TRBV6-5	-
CASSQRRTGDPSSNYGYTF	TGCGCCAGCAGCCAAAGACGGACAGGGGATCCCTCTTCTAACTATGGCTACACCTTC	TRBD1	TRBJ1-2	TRBV4-1	-
CASSQTVAGVRRNEQFF	TGTGCCAGTAGTCAAACCGTAGCGGGAGTTAGGAGAAATGAGCAGTTCTTC	TRBD2	TRBJ2-1	TRBV19	-
CASSDGRTGSYNSPLHF	TGTGCCAGCAGCGATGGAAGGACAGGCTCCTATAATTCACCCCTCCACTTT	TRBD1	TRBJ1-6	TRBV5-5	-
CASRQGPANEKLFF	TGTGCCAGCAGACAGGGGCCGGCTAATGAAAAACTGTTTTTT	TRBD1	TRBJ1-4	TRBV2	-